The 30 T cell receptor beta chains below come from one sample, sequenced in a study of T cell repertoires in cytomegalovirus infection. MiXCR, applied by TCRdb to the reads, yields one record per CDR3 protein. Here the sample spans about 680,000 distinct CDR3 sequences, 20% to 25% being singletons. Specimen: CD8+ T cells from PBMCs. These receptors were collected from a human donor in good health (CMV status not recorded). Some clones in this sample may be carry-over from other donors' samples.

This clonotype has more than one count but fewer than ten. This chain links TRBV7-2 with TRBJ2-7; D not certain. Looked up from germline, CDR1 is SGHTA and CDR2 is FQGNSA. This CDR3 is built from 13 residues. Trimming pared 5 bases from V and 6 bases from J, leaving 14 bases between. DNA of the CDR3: TGTGCCAGCAGCGAATACCCGGCAAGCGAGCAGTACGTC. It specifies CASSEYPASEQYV.

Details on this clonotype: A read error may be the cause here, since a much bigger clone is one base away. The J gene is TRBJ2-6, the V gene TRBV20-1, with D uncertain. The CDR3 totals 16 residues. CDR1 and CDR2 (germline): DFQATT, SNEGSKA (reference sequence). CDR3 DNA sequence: TGCAGTGCTAGAGATCTGGAAGTGTCTGGGACCAACGTCCTGACTTTC. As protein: CSARDLEVSGTNVLTF.

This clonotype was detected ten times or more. CDR3 protein: CASSQPHTTVSYNEQFF. CDR3 coding DNA: TGCGCCAGCAGCCAACCCCATACGACAGTCTCCTACAATGAGCAGTTCTTC. The chain uses TRBV4-1 and TRBJ2-1, with a tentative D call TRBD1 (5 bases). This CDR3 has 17 amino acids. Germline CDR1 and CDR2: MGHRA and YSYEKL. Trimming removed 2 bases from V and 0 bases from J, with 14 bases in between.

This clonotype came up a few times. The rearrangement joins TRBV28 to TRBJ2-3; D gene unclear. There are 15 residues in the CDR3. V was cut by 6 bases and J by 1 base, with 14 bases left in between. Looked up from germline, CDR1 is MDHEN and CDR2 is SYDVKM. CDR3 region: CASSPRVVGTDTQYF. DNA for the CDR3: TGTGCCAGCAGCCCCCGGGTTGTGGGCACAGATACGCAGTATTTT.

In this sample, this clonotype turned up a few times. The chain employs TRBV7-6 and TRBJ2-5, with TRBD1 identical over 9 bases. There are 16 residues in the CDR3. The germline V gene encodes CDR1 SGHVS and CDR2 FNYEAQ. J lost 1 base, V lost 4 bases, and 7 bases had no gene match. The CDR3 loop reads CASSSWTGEIQETQYF. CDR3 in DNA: TGTGCCAGCAGCTCCTGGACAGGGGAGATCCAAGAGACCCAGTACTTC.

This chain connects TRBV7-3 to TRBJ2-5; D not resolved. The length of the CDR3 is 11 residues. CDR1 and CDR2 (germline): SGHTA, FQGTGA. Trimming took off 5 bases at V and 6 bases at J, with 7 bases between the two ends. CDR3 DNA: TGTGCCAGCAGCCCACAGCAGACCCAGTACTTC. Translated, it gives CASSPQQTQYF.

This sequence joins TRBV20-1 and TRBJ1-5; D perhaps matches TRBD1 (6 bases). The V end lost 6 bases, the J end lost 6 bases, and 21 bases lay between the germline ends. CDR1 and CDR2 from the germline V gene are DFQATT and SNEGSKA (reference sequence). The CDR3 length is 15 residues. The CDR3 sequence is CSADMKQGRIQPQHF. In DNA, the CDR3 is TGCAGTGCCGATATGAAACAGGGAAGGATTCAGCCCCAGCATTTT.

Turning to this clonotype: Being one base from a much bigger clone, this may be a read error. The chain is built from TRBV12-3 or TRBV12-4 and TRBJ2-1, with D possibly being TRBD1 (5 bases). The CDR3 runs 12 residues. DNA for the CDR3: TGTGTCAGCAGCCAAGGAAGGGGTGAGCAGTTCTTC. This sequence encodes CVSSQGRGEQFF.

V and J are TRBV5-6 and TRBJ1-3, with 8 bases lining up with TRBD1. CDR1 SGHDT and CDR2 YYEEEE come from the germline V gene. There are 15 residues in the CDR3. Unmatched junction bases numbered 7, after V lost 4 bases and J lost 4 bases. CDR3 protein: CASSTRTGPGNTIYF. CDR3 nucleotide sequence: TGTGCCAGCAGCACAAGGACAGGGCCCGGAAACACCATATATTTT.

The CDR3 here is CSVEDGGTGSYEQYF. The CDR3, as DNA: TGCAGCGTTGAAGATGGGGGGACAGGGTCCTACGAGCAGTACTTC. The chain is built from TRBV29-1 and TRBJ2-7, with TRBD1 matching 9 bases. The CDR3 is 15 residues long. The germline gives CDR1 SQVTM, CDR2 ANQGSEA. V gave up 0 bases and J gave up 1 base; unmatched junction bases: 4.

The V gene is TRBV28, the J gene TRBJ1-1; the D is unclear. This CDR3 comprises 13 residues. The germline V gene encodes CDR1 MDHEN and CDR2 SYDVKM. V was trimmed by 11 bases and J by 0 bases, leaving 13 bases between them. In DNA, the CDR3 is TGTGCCGGCACCCACGGCATGAACACTGAAGCTTTCTTT. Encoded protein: CAGTHGMNTEAFF.

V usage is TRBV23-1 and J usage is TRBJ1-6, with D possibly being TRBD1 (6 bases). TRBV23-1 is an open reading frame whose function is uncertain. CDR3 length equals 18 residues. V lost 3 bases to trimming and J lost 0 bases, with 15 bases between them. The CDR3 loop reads CASSHATTGSSYNSPLHF. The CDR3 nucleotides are TGCGCCAGCAGTCACGCGACGACAGGAAGCTCCTATAATTCACCCCTCCACTTT.

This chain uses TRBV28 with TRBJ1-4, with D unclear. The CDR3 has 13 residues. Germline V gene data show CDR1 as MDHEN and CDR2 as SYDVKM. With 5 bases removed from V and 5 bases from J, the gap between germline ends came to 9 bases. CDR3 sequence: CASSDVLNEKLFF. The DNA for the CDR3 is TGTGCCAGCAGTGATGTCCTGAATGAAAAACTGTTTTTT.

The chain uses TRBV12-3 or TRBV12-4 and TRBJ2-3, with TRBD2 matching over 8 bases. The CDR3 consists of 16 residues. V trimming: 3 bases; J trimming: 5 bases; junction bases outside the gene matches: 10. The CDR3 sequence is CASSFRAGGAEDTQYF. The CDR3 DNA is TGTGCCAGCAGTTTCCGAGCCGGGGGGGCGGAAGATACGCAGTATTTT.

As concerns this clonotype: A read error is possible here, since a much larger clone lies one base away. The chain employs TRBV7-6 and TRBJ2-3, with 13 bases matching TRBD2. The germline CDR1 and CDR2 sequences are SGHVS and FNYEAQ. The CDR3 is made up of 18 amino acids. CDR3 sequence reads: CASSLTSGGARSTDAQYF. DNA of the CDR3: TGTGCCAGCAGCTTAACTAGCGGGGGGGCCCGCAGCACAGATGCGCAGTATTTT.

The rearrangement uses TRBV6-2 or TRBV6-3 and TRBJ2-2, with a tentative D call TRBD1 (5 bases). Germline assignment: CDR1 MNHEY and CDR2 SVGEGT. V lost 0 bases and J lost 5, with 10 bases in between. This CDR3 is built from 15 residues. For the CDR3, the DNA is TGTGCCAGCAGTTACTCGACGTACAGGACCGGGGAGCTGTTTTTT. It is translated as CASSYSTYRTGELFF.

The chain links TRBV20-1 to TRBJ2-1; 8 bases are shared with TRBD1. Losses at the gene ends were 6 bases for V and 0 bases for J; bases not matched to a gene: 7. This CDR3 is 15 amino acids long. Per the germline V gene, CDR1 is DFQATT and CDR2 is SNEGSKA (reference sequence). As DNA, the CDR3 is TGCAGTGCCGATCAGGGGGCGGGCTCCTACAATGAGCAGTTCTTC. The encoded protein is CSADQGAGSYNEQFF.

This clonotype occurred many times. The CDR3 protein is CASTSFRSGANVLTF. CDR3 coding DNA: TGTGCCAGCACCTCGTTCCGGTCTGGGGCCAACGTCCTGACTTTC. The chain couples TRBV6-1 to TRBJ2-6, with no clear D. This CDR3 has 15 amino acids. V gave up 7 bases and J gave up 1 base, with 11 bases separating them. The germline V gene has CDR1 MNHNS and CDR2 SASEGT.

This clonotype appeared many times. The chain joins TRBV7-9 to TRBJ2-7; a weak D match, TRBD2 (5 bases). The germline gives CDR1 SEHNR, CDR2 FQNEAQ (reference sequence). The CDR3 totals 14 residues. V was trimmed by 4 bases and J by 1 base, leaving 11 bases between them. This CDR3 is CASSSYPGSYEQYF. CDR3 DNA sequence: TGTGCCAGCAGCTCCTATCCGGGGTCCTACGAGCAGTACTTC.

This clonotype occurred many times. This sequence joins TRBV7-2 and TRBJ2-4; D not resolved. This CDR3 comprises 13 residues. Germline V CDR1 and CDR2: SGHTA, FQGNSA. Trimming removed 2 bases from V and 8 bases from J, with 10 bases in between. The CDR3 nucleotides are TGTGCCAGCAGCTTAAGAACGTGGGACATTCAGTACTTC. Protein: CASSLRTWDIQYF.

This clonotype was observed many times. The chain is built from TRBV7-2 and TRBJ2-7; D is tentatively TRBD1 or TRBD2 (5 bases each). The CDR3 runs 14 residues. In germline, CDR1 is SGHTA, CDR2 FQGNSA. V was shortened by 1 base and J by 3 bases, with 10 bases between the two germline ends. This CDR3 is CASSLGGAGYEQYF. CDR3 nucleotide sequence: TGTGCCAGCAGCTTAGGAGGGGCGGGCTACGAGCAGTACTTC.

Here the CDR3 reads CASSLGLVGIFTDTQYF. CDR3 nucleotide sequence: TGTGCCAGCAGTTTGGGGCTAGTGGGGATATTCACAGATACGCAGTATTTT. The chain employs TRBV28 and TRBJ2-3; the D gene is possibly TRBD1 (5 bases). Between the trimmed V and J ends, which lost 3 bases and 2 bases, there was a span of 18 bases. Looked up from germline, CDR1 is MDHEN and CDR2 is SYDVKM. This CDR3 is 17 amino acids long.

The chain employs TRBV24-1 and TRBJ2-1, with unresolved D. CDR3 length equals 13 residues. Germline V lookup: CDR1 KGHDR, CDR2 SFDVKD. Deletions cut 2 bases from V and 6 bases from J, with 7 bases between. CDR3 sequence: CATSDSRINEQFF. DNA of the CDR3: TGTGCCACCAGTGATTCTCGGATCAATGAGCAGTTCTTC.

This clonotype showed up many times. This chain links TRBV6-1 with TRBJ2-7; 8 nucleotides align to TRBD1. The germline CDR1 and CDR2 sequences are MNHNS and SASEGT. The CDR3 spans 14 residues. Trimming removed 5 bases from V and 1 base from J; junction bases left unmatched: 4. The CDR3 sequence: CASSYQGASYEQYF. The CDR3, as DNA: TGTGCCAGCAGTTATCAGGGGGCTTCCTACGAGCAGTACTTC.

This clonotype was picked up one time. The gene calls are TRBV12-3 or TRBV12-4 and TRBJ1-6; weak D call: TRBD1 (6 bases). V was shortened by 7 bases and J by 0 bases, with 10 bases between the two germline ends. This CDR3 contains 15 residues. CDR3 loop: CASTGQSSYNSPLHF. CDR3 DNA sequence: TGTGCCAGCACCGGACAGAGCTCCTATAATTCACCCCTCCACTTT.

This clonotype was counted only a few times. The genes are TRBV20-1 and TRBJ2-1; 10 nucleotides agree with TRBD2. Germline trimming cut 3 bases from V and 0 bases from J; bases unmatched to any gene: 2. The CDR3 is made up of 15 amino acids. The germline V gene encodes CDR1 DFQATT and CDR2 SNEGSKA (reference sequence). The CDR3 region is CSARTSGSSYNEQFF. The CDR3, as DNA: TGCAGTGCTAGGACTAGCGGGTCCTCCTACAATGAGCAGTTCTTC.

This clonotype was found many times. CDR3: CASSFSTSGGYKETQYF. CDR3 bases: TGTGCCAGCAGTTTCTCCACTAGCGGGGGTTATAAGGAGACCCAGTACTTC. V and J are TRBV12-3 or TRBV12-4 and TRBJ2-5; TRBD2 matches 11 bases. CDR3 length: 17 amino acids. Trimming at V came to 3 bases and at J to 5 bases, leaving 11 bases not matched to a gene.

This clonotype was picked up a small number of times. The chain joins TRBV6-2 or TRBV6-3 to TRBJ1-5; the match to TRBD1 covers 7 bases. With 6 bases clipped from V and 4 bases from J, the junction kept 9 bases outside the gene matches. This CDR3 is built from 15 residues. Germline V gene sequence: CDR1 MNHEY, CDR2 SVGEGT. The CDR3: CASRSKGQLNQPQHF. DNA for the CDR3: TGTGCCAGCAGATCTAAGGGACAGCTTAATCAGCCCCAGCATTTT.

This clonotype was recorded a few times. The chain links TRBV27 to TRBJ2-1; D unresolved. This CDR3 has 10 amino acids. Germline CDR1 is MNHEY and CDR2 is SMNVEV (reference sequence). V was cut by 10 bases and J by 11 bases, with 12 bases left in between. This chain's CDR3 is CAIGRTQQFF. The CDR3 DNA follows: TGTGCCATCGGACGGACCCAGCAGTTCTTC.

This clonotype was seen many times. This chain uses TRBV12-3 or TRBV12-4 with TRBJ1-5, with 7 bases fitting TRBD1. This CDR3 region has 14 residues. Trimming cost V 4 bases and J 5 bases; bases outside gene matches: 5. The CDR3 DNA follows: TGTGCCAGCAGTTCCCCAGGGACAGATCAGCCCCAGCATTTT. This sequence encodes CASSSPGTDQPQHF.